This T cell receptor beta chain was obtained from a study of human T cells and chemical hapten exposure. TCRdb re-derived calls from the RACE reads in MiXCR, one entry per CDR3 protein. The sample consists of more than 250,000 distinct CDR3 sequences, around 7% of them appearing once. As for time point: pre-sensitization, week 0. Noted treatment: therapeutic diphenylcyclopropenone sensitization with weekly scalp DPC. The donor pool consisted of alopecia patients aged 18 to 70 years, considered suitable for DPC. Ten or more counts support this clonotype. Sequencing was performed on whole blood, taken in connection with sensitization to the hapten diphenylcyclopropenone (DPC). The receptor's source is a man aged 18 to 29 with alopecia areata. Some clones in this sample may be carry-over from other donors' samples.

CDR3 loop: CASSVPSGGPNTGELFF. The CDR3 bases are TGTGCCAGCAGCGTCCCTAGCGGGGGACCGAACACCGGGGAGCTGTTTTTT. J is TRBJ2-2 and V is TRBV9, with 10 bases matching TRBD2. Germline CDR1 reads SGDLS; CDR2 reads YYNGEE. This CDR3 is 17 amino acids long. J was trimmed by 0 bases and V by 2 bases; bases with no gene match: 4.